This entry lists 9 T cell receptor beta chains sequenced from one sample in a study of blood T cell repertoires in COVID-19. The protocol was immunoSEQ multiplex PCR, while the TCRdb copy is restricted to in-frame clones and leaves out a portion. The data contain 100,000 or so clones, over 75% of them singletons. What was sequenced was peripheral blood. These receptors came from a man aged 50-59 years with acute or convalescent COVID-19.

Points on this clone: A junction end diverges from the germline sequence, so it may reflect a read error. In DNA form, the CDR3 reads TGCGCCAGCAGCCTCTTATGGGCCGGACAGGGGAGACCCTTAGGAGGCTCTGAGGCCAACGTCCTGACTTTC. Translating it yields CASSLLWAGQGRPLGGSEANVLTF. The chain joins TRBV5-1 to TRBJ2-6; 9 bases match TRBD1. Looked up from germline, CDR1 is SGHRS and CDR2 is YFSETQ. The CDR3 sequence is 24 residues long.

This chain uses TRBV20-1 with TRBJ2-5, with 9 bases identical to TRBD2. The length of the CDR3 is 15 residues. Per germline, CDR1 DFQATT and CDR2 SNEGSKA (reference sequence). V gave up 3 bases and J gave up 2 bases; unmatched junction bases: 7. This CDR3 reads CSASSGSVRQETQYF. The CDR3 coding sequence is TGCAGTGCTAGTAGCGGGAGTGTTAGGCAAGAGACCCAGTACTTC.

The rearrangement uses TRBV19 and TRBJ2-1; 8 bases are a match to TRBD1. Trimming removed 3 bases from V and 7 bases from J; junction bases left unmatched: 5. The CDR3 covers 14 residues. The germline gives CDR1 LNHDA, CDR2 SQIVND (reference sequence). CDR3 region: CASSMQGAGNEQFF. The CDR3 DNA follows: TGTGCCAGTAGTATGCAGGGGGCTGGGAATGAGCAGTTCTTC.

As DNA, the CDR3 is TGTGCCAGCAGCTTAGATTATGTTGGGCGGGAGGGCCTTGGCACAGATACGCAGTATTTT. Protein sequence: CASSLDYVGREGLGTDTQYF. V gene TRBV11-3 combines with J gene TRBJ2-3, with 9 positions matching TRBD2. Trimming took 0 bases from V and 1 from J; bases not matched to a gene: 14. The V gene's germline CDR1 is SGHNT and CDR2 YENEEA. The CDR3 sequence is 20 residues long.

V and J are TRBV27 and TRBJ2-1, with TRBD2 matching 8 bases. V trimming: 6 bases; J trimming: 7 bases; junction bases outside the gene matches: 8. Germline CDR1 reads MNHEY; CDR2 reads SMNVEV (reference sequence). The CDR3 length is 14 residues. The CDR3 sequence is CASRAGTRMNEQFF. The CDR3 DNA reads TGTGCCAGCAGGGCCGGGACTAGGATGAATGAGCAGTTCTTC.

This chain connects TRBV7-3 to TRBJ2-5, with 12 nucleotides matching TRBD2. CDR3 length: 14 amino acids. CDR1 is SGHTA, CDR2 FQGTGA, per germline. Losses at the gene ends were 4 bases for V and 5 bases for J; bases not matched to a gene: 2. The CDR3 reads CASSSSGRGETQYF. In DNA, the CDR3 is TGTGCCAGCAGCTCTAGCGGGAGGGGGGAGACCCAGTACTTC.

The chain couples TRBV11-2 to TRBJ2-2; D is possibly TRBD1 (5 bases). From germline, CDR1 is SGHAT and CDR2 FQNNGV. Deletions cut 5 bases from V and 4 bases from J, with 17 bases between. This CDR3 has 16 amino acids. The chain's CDR3 is CASSHSIAGRTGELFF. CDR3 nucleotide sequence: TGTGCCAGCAGCCACTCTATAGCAGGGCGCACCGGGGAGCTGTTTTTT.

This clone has more than one count but fewer than ten. The V call is TRBV14, the J call TRBJ2-1; unclear D gene. The CDR3 contains 13 residues. Germline CDR1 is SGHDN and CDR2 is FVKESK. Trimming stripped 2 bases from V and 8 bases from J, with 10 bases between. DNA for the CDR3: TGTGCCAGCAGCCAAAGAGCTCCGGATGAGCAGTTCTTC. It yields the protein CASSQRAPDEQFF.

CDR3 nucleotides: TGTGCCAGCACCCACCAATTTCCGCTGGAGTATGGCTACACCTTC. This sequence encodes CASTHQFPLEYGYTF. J is TRBJ1-2 and V is TRBV7-2; D not resolved. Germline V gene lookup returns CDR1 SGHTA and CDR2 FQGNSA. Trimming removed 7 bases from V and 5 bases from J, with 20 bases in between. CDR3 size: 15 residues.